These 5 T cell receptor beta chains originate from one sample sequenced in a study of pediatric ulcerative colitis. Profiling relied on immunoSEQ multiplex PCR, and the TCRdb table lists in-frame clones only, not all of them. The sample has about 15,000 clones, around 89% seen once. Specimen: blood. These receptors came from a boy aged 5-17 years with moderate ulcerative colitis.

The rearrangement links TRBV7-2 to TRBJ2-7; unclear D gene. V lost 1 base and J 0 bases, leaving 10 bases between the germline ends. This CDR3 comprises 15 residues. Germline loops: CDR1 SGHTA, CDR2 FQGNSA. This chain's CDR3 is CASSLDPYSSYEQYF. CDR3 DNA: TGTGCCAGCAGCTTAGATCCCTATAGCTCCTACGAGCAGTACTTC.

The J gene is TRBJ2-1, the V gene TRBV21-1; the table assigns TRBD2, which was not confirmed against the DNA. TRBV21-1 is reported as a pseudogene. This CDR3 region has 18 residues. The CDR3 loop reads CASSKKSELAGYGNEQFF. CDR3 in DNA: TGTGCCAGCAGCAAAAAGTCGGAACTAGCGGGGTATGGGAATGAGCAGTTCTTC.

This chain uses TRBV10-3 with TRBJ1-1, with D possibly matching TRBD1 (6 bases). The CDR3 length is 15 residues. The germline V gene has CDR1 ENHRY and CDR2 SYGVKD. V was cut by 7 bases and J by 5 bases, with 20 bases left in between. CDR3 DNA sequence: TGTGCCATCACGCCCCTTGCGGCAGGGGAGACTGAAGCTTTCTTT. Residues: CAITPLAAGETEAFF.

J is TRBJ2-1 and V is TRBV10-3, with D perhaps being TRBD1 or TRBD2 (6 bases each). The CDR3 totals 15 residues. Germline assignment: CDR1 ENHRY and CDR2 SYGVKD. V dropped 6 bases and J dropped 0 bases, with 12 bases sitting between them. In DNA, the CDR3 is TGTGCCATCAGGGAGGGGGATAGCTCCTACAATGAGCAGTTCTTC. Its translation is CAIREGDSSYNEQFF.

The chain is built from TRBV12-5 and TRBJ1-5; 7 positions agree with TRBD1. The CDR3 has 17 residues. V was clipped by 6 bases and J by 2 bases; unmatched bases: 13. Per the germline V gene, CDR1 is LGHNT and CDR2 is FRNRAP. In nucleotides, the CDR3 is TGTGCTAGTGGCCCCGGGACAGTCCCATCGGGCAATCAGCCCCAGCATTTT. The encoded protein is CASGPGTVPSGNQPQHF.